This T cell receptor beta chain stems from a study of blood T cell repertoires in COVID-19. Study background: Collection of acute and convalescent COVID-19 samples took place in the United States, Italy and Spain. T cells, B-cell-depleted T cells, or PBMCs provided the cDNA or gDNA that served as material.

How the authors handled the data: Amplification of reference gene primers was used by the study to estimate nucleated cell counts. Method: immunoSEQ multiplex PCR; TCRdb's copy keeps in-frame clones and lacks some. That table supplies the V and J calls and clone size; D and trimming were determined from the DNA. The table includes about 200,000 clones, roughly 88% detected once. Trimming at V came to 1 base and at J to 3 bases, leaving 2 bases not matched to a gene. From germline, CDR1 is LNHNV and CDR2 YYDKDF (reference sequence). The CDR3 runs 15 residues. This sequence was found in a man between 60 and 75 years old with acute or convalescent COVID-19. The sequenced sample consisted of peripheral blood. The rearrangement joins TRBV15 to TRBJ1-1; 10 nucleotides agree with TRBD1. The CDR3 DNA reads as TGTGCCACCAGCAGAGGGGGGACAGGGGACACTGAAGCTTTCTTT. Translation gives CATSRGGTGDTEAFF.